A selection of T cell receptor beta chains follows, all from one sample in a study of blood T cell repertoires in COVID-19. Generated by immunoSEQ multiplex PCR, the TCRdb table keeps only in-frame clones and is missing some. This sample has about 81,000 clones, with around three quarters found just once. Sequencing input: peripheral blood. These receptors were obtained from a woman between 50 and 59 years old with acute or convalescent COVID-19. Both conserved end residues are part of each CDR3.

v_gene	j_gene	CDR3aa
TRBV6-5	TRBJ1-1	CASSYSLERGEAFF
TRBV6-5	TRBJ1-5	CASRSGSGSNQPQHF
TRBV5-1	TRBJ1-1	CASSEPGSIEAFF
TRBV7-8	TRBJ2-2	CASSPRTSGGARTGELFF
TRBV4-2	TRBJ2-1	CASSQVVSADNEQFF
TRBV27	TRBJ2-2	CASSLLLAGRVGELFF
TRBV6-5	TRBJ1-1	CASSYRGVGTTEAFF
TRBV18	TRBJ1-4	CASSPVNEKLFF
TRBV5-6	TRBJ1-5	CASSLGGGNQPQHF
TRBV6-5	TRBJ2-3	CASRFRLTDTQYF
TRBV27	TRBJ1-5	CASSFRDSTIEAQHF
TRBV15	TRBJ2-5	CATSRDPKPAIQETQYF
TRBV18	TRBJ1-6	CASSTQGDSPLHF
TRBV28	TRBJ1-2	CASSPPLTF
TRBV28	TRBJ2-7	CASTPAWGQGDKYEQYF
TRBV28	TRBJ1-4	CASITRTGRTATNEKLFF